This entry features one T cell receptor beta chain sequence. Trimming stripped 0 bases from V and 4 bases from J, with 7 bases between. CDR1 and CDR2 (germline): SGHRS, YFSETQ. The CDR3 has 13 residues. Before being deemed recovered, Cohort 3 donors had two negative PCRs, clearance, or symptom resolution. The data belong to a study of blood T cell repertoires in COVID-19. In the study overall: The study drew acute and convalescent COVID-19 samples from the United States, Italy and Spain. PBMCs, B-cell-depleted T cells, or T cells provided the cDNA or gDNA that made up the material.

Authors' data handling: Estimation of nucleated cell counts was performed using reference gene primer amplification. Using immunoSEQ multiplex PCR, the repertoire was profiled, and TCRdb retains in-frame clones only, with some absent. The D gene and trimming were derived from the DNA, and the V and J assignments and clone size from that table. This sample yields 310,000 or so clones, of which around 89% are seen a single time; approximately 8.8% belongs to the top ten. The sequencing input was PBMCs or T cells enriched from blood (not recorded which). The V call is TRBV5-1, the J call TRBJ1-2; D remains ambiguous. The sequence came from a woman aged 40-49 years who had recovered from COVID-19. CDR3 amino acids: CASSLDSGYGYTF. The CDR3 nucleotides are TGCGCCAGCAGCTTGGACTCTGGCTATGGCTACACCTTC.